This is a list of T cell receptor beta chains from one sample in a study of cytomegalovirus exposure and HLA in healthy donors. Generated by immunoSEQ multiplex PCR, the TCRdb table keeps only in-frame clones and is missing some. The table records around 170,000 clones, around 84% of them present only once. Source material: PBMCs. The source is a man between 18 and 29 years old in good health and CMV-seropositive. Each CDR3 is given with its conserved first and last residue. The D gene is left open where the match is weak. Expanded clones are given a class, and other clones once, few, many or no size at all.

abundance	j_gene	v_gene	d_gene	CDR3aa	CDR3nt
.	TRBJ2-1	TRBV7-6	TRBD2	CASSLESSGGVEQFF	TGTGCCAGCAGCTTAGAGAGTAGCGGGGGGGTTGAGCAGTTCTTC
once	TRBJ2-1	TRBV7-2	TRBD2	CARGQSGIFNEQFF	TGTGCCAGGGGCCAAAGCGGGATTTTTAATGAGCAGTTCTTC
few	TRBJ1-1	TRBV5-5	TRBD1	CASSLGDRVTEAFF	TGTGCCAGCAGCTTGGGCGACAGGGTGACTGAAGCTTTCTTT
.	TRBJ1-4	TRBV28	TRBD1	CASAANRGGNEKLFF	TGTGCCAGCGCCGCTAACAGGGGGGGAAATGAAAAACTGTTTTTT
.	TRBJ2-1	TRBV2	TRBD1	CASSRQGSYNEQFF	TGTGCCAGCAGTAGACAGGGATCCTACAATGAGCAGTTCTTC
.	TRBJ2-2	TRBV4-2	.	CASSQDRAGGGELFF	TGTGCCAGCAGCCAAGATCGCGCGGGTGGAGGGGAGCTGTTTTTT
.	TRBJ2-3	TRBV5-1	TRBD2	CASSLGVAGVTDTQYF	TGCGCCAGCAGCTTGGGGGTAGCGGGAGTAACAGATACGCAGTATTTT
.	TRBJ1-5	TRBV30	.	CAWSAGEYSDQPQHF	TGTGCCTGGAGTGCGGGAGAGTATAGTGATCAGCCCCAGCATTTT
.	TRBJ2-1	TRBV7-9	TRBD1	CASSGSTGGKYNEQFF	TGTGCCAGCAGCGGATCGACAGGGGGGAAATACAATGAGCAGTTCTTC
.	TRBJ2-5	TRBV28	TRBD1	CASSLSTTGKTQYF	TGTGCCAGCAGTTTATCTACGACAGGGAAGACCCAGTACTTC
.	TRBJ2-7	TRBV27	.	CASSFIPYREPPHEQYF	TGTGCCAGCAGTTTTATCCCCTACAGGGAGCCGCCCCACGAGCAGTACTTC
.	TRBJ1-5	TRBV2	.	CASSDPNQPQHF	TGTGCCAGCAGTGACCCAAATCAGCCCCAGCATTTT
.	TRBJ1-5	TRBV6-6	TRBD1	CASRDRVHQPQHF	TGTGCCAGCAGGGACAGGGTCCATCAGCCCCAGCATTTT
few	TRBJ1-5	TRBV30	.	CAWSVDSSHQPQHF	TGTGCCTGGAGTGTGGACAGTTCCCATCAGCCCCAGCATTTT
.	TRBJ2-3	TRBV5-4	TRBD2	CASSLLAGGLDTQYF	TGTGCCAGCAGCTTGCTAGCGGGAGGTCTGGATACGCAGTATTTT
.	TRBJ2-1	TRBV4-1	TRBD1	CASSQTPGQDYNEQFF	TGCGCCAGCAGCCAAACACCGGGACAGGACTACAATGAGCAGTTCTTC
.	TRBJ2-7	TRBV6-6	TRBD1	CASRPTGDTYEQYF	TGTGCCAGCAGGCCGACAGGGGACACCTACGAGCAGTACTTC
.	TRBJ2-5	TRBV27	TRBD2	CASSLAGGMFGETQYF	TGTGCCAGCAGTTTAGCGGGAGGGATGTTTGGGGAGACCCAGTACTTC
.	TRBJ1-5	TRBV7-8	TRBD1	CASSPDRAQPQHF	TGTGCCAGCAGCCCGGACAGGGCACAGCCCCAGCATTTT
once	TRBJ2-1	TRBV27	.	CASSSKWLNEQFF	TGTGCCAGCAGTTCCAAATGGCTGAATGAGCAGTTCTTC
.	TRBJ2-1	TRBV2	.	CASRGLGAYNEQFF	TGTGCCAGCAGGGGACTGGGAGCCTACAATGAGCAGTTCTTC
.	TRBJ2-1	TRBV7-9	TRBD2	CASSRTSGGNEQFF	TGTGCCAGTTCACGGACTAGCGGGGGGAATGAGCAGTTCTTC
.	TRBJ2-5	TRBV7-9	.	CASSADSLRETQYF	TGTGCCAGCAGCGCGGACAGCCTTCGGGAGACCCAGTACTTC
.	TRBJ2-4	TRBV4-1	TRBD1	CASSQEGQGLYF	TGCGCCAGCAGCCAAGAGGGACAGGGGTTGTACTTC
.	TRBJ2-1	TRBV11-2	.	CASSSRDSKGLSEQFF	TGTGCCAGCAGCTCGCGGGACTCTAAGGGTTTATCTGAGCAGTTCTTC
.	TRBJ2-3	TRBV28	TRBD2	CASSLGIAGGPTQYF	TGTGCCAGCAGTTTGGGGATAGCGGGAGGCCCAACGCAGTATTTT
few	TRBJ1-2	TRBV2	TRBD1	CASSEDRSGYTF	TGTGCCAGCAGTGAGGACAGGTCTGGCTACACCTTC
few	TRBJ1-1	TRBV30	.	CAWDRQVAEAFF	TGTGCCTGGGATCGGCAGGTCGCTGAAGCTTTCTTT
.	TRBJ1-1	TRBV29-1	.	CSVTRQGTEAFF	TGCAGCGTTACACGGCAGGGAACTGAAGCTTTCTTT
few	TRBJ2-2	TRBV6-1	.	CASSTRTVFTGELFF	TGTGCCAGCAGTACCCGGACAGTTTTCACCGGGGAGCTGTTTTTT
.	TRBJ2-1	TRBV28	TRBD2	CASSPGLAGGLYNEQFF	TGTGCCAGCAGTCCAGGACTAGCGGGAGGCCTCTACAATGAGCAGTTCTTC
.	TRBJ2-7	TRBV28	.	CASSLPSSYEQYF	TGTGCCAGCAGTTTACCTAGCTCCTACGAGCAGTACTTC
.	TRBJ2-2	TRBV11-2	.	CASSLDRRGTGELFF	TGTGCCAGCAGCTTAGATCGGAGGGGAACCGGGGAGCTGTTTTTT
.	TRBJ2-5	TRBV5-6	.	CASSWGRQGETQYF	TGTGCCAGCAGCTGGGGACGTCAGGGGGAGACCCAGTACTTC
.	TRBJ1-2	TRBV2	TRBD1	CASNRQGAGYGYTF	TGTGCCAGCAACAGACAGGGGGCTGGCTATGGCTACACCTTC
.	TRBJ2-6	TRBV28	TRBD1	CASSVTGAGANVLTF	TGTGCCAGCAGTGTTACAGGGGCCGGGGCCAACGTCCTGACTTTC
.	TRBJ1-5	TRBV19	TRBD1	CASTAGQGWGNQPQHF	TGTGCCAGTACCGCGGGACAGGGTTGGGGCAATCAGCCCCAGCATTTT
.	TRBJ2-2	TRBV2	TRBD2	CASSEAGAGTGELFF	TGTGCCAGCAGTGAGGCGGGAGCGGGCACCGGGGAGCTGTTTTTT
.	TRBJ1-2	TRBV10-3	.	CAISESPYGVGDYGYTF	TGTGCCATCAGTGAGTCCCCATACGGGGTCGGGGACTATGGCTACACCTTC
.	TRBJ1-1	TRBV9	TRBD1	CASSGRDREDTEAFF	TGTGCCAGCAGCGGGAGGGACAGGGAGGACACTGAAGCTTTCTTT
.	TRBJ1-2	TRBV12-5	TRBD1	CASAQAPSRTGLNYGYTF	TGTGCTAGTGCCCAAGCACCAAGTCGGACAGGACTCAACTATGGCTACACCTTC
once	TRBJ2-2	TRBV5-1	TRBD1	CASSTTGGTSGELFF	TGCGCCAGCAGCACGACAGGGGGAACGTCGGGGGAGCTGTTTTTT
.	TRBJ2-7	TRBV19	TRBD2	CASSRFASGSNSEQYF	TGTGCCAGTAGTAGGTTTGCTAGCGGGAGTAATAGCGAGCAGTACTTC
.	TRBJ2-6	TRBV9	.	CASSVAATATSGANVLTF	TGTGCCAGCAGCGTAGCTGCGACAGCTACCTCTGGGGCCAACGTCCTGACTTTC
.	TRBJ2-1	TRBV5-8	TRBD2	CASSFIAGGGNEQFF	TGTGCCAGCAGCTTCATCGCGGGAGGTGGCAATGAGCAGTTCTTC
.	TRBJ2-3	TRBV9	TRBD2	CASNLAGGGTDTQYF	TGTGCCAGCAACCTAGCGGGGGGGGGCACAGATACGCAGTATTTT
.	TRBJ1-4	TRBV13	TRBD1	CASSGGNEKLFF	TGTGCCAGCTCAGGGGGTAATGAAAAACTGTTTTTT
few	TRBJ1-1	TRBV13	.	CASSPGGTEAFF	TGTGCCAGCAGCCCCGGGGGAACTGAAGCTTTCTTT